These 31 T cell receptor beta chains were all obtained from the same sample, sequenced in a study of blood T cell repertoires in COVID-19. Clones were sequenced by immunoSEQ multiplex PCR, and TCRdb holds only the in-frame ones, with some missing. The table has 400,000 to 450,000 clones, 85% to 90% seen once. Sequencing was done on a sample of peripheral blood. These receptors were obtained from a man younger than 35 with COVID-19, enrolled during active disease.

This sequence joins TRBV5-1 and TRBJ2-2; 8 positions match TRBD2. Per the germline V gene, CDR1 is SGHRS and CDR2 is YFSETQ. V lost 7 bases, J lost 3 bases, and 8 bases stayed unmatched. The CDR3 covers 15 residues. CDR3 coding DNA: TGCGCCAGCCGGCCGGGGGGGCCGGACACCGGGGAGCTGTTTTTT. This sequence encodes CASRPGGPDTGELFF.

The chain recombines TRBV25-1 with TRBJ2-3; 9 bases align to TRBD1. After removal of 4 bases from V and 3 bases from J, the junction contained 8 bases not matched to a gene. The CDR3 runs to 16 residues. The germline gives CDR1 MGHDK, CDR2 SYGVNS. The CDR3 DNA reads TGTGCCAGCAGTGGCCGGACAGGGGCGGTTACAGATACGCAGTATTTT. Encoded protein: CASSGRTGAVTDTQYF.

This clone was observed a few times. J is TRBJ1-2 and V is TRBV29-1, with TRBD1 identical over 8 bases. V gave up 5 bases and J gave up 4 bases; unmatched junction bases: 12. The CDR3 extends over 15 amino acids. The germline V gene has CDR1 SQVTM and CDR2 ANQGSEA. The CDR3: CSVRSDREDFYGYTF. In nucleotides, the CDR3 is TGCAGCGTTAGATCGGACAGGGAAGATTTCTATGGCTACACCTTC. The full variable domain, completed using reference TRBV29-1 and TRBJ1-2, is SAVISQKPSRDICQRGTSLTIQCQVDSQVTMMFWYRQQPGQSLTLIATANQGSEATYESGFVIDKFPISRPNLTFSTLTVSNMSPEDSSIYLCSVRSDREDFYGYTFGSGTRLTVV.

The chain links TRBV6-5 to TRBJ2-5; D is unclear. Germline loops: CDR1 MNHEY, CDR2 SVGAGI. The V end lost 2 bases, the J end lost 2 bases, and 6 bases lay between the germline ends. This CDR3 region has 13 residues. The CDR3 sequence: CASSYGLQETQYF. The CDR3 DNA sequence: TGTGCCAGCAGTTACGGTCTACAAGAGACCCAGTACTTC.

V gene TRBV5-4 combines with J gene TRBJ1-2, with 8 bases lining up with TRBD1. Germline CDR1 and CDR2: SGHNT and YYREEE (reference sequence). The CDR3 totals 15 residues. J was trimmed by 4 bases and V by 1 base; bases with no gene match: 6. CDR3 sequence reads: CASSLQLGQAYGYTF. The CDR3 nucleotides read TGTGCCAGCAGCTTGCAGCTGGGACAGGCCTATGGCTACACCTTC.

The chain combines TRBV6-5 with TRBJ2-3; tentative D call: TRBD1 (6 bases). Per the germline V gene, CDR1 is MNHEY and CDR2 is SVGAGI. The V and J ends lost 4 bases and 6 bases respectively, with 14 bases between them. CDR3 size: 14 residues. CDR3 in amino acids: CASSSPGGEDTQYF. The CDR3 nucleotides read TGTGCCAGCAGTTCCCCTGGGGGCGAGGATACGCAGTATTTT.

This clone was detected once. V and J are TRBV3-1 (or the pseudogene TRBV3-2) and TRBJ1-5; 9 positions agree with TRBD1. There are 14 residues in the CDR3. J gave up 4 bases and V 6 bases, and 4 bases lay outside the gene matches. The germline gives CDR1 LGHDT, CDR2 YNNKEL (reference sequence). Written as DNA, the CDR3 is TGTGCCAGCAGTTTCGGGACAGGGAATCAGCCCCAGCATTTT. Translation: CASSFGTGNQPQHF.

J is TRBJ2-7 and V is TRBV14; a possible D gene is TRBD2 (5 bases). The CDR3 consists of 11 residues. The V and J ends lost 3 bases and 7 bases respectively, with 7 bases between them. Germline values: CDR1 SGHDN, CDR2 FVKESK. For the CDR3, the DNA is TGTGCCAGCAGCCAGTCGGGGGAGCAGTACTTC. This translates into CASSQSGEQYF.

The V and J genes are TRBV7-9 and TRBJ2-1; 11 bases match TRBD2. This CDR3 is built from 16 residues. J lost 6 bases, V lost 4 bases, and 8 bases had no gene match. CDR1 and CDR2 from the germline V gene are SEHNR and FQNEAQ (reference sequence). CDR3 DNA sequence: TGTGCCAGCAGCTCCTTACTAGCGGGAGTGGGCAATGAGCAGTTCTTC. It translates to CASSSLLAGVGNEQFF.

The genes are TRBV24-1 and TRBJ1-2; 10 bases agree with TRBD1. The V and J ends lost 2 bases and 4 bases, in that order; junction bases with no gene match: 9. There are 17 residues in the CDR3. The germline CDR1 and CDR2 sequences are KGHDR and SFDVKD. In DNA, the CDR3 is TGTGCCACCAGTGATTCCGGGACAGGGGAGTTAAGCTATGGCTACACCTTC. Translation gives CATSDSGTGELSYGYTF.

This clone was seen more than once but under ten times. This chain links TRBV9 with TRBJ2-1; 13 bases are a match to TRBD2. The germline gives CDR1 SGDLS, CDR2 YYNGEE. This CDR3 has 16 residues. J lost 12 bases, V lost 2 bases, and 11 bases had no gene match. The CDR3 nucleotides are TGTGCCAGCAGCGTGAGTGGGACTAGCGGGACATTAGGGCAGTTCTTC. Translated: CASSVSGTSGTLGQFF.

The gene calls are TRBV15 and TRBJ2-5; 8 nucleotides agree with TRBD2. This CDR3 comprises 16 residues. V shed 0 bases, J shed 8 bases, and the junction held 11 bases outside the gene matches. The germline V gene encodes CDR1 LNHNV and CDR2 YYDKDF (reference sequence). The DNA for the CDR3 is TGTGCCACCAGCAGAGACCCGGGGGGGACCTTTCTAACCCAGTACTTC. This translates into CATSRDPGGTFLTQYF. Variable domain in full (rest from reference TRBV15 and TRBJ2-5): DAMVIQNPRYQVTQFGKPVTLSCSQTLNHNVMYWYQQKSSQAPKLLFHYYDKDFNNEADTPDNFQSRRPNTSFCFLDIRSPGLGDTAMYLCATSRDPGGTFLTQYFGPGTRLLVL.

This clone was picked up a small number of times. The J gene is TRBJ1-1, the V gene TRBV7-8; 7 bases line up with TRBD1. Germline-derived CDR1 and CDR2 are SGHVS and FQNEAQ. The CDR3 has 14 amino acids. The V and J ends lost 0 bases and 8 bases, in that order; junction bases with no gene match: 6. The CDR3 here is CASSLAGTEQEAFF. CDR3 bases: TGTGCCAGCAGCTTAGCGGGGACAGAGCAGGAAGCTTTCTTT.

The chain recombines TRBV7-9 with TRBJ1-1; D possibly corresponds to TRBD1 (6 bases). The germline gives CDR1 SEHNR, CDR2 FQNEAQ (reference sequence). The CDR3 runs to 12 residues. V lost 4 bases and J lost 6, with 9 bases in between. Written as DNA, the CDR3 is TGTGCCAGCAGCTCCAGGGGCCCTGAAGCTTTCTTT. It translates to CASSSRGPEAFF.

The J gene is TRBJ1-2, the V gene TRBV10-1; D might be TRBD1 (6 bases). The CDR3 extends over 14 amino acids. V was clipped by 3 bases and J by 8 bases, with 16 bases between them. Per the germline V gene, CDR1 is WNHNN and CDR2 is SYGVQD (reference sequence). CDR3 DNA sequence: TGCGCCAGCAGTGACTCTCCAGGGGTAGGCGGCTACACCTTC. Protein sequence: CASSDSPGVGGYTF.

The gene calls are TRBV7-3 and TRBJ2-7; 8 bases are a match to TRBD2. The CDR3 length is 16 residues. Germline assignment: CDR1 SGHTA and CDR2 FQGTGA. Unmatched junction bases numbered 13, after V lost 3 bases and J lost 6 bases. This CDR3 is CASSLAAGDFAGEQYF. For the CDR3, the DNA is TGTGCCAGCAGCTTGGCAGCGGGAGACTTCGCGGGCGAGCAGTACTTC.

The chain combines TRBV19 with TRBJ2-7; TRBD1 might be the D (5 bases). Germline V gene data show CDR1 as LNHDA and CDR2 as SQIVND (reference sequence). This CDR3 is 13 amino acids long. The V gene lost 5 bases and the J gene lost 7 bases, with 15 bases spanning the gap. The CDR3 DNA reads as TGTGCCAGTAGTCCCCTTAGGGGTAAAGAGCAGTACTTC. It is translated as CASSPLRGKEQYF.

This chain connects TRBV5-1 to TRBJ2-3; 11 bases are shared with TRBD2. Germline V gene data show CDR1 as SGHRS and CDR2 as YFSETQ. Trimming took 3 bases from V and 2 from J; bases not matched to a gene: 5. The CDR3 sequence is 16 residues long. The CDR3 DNA reads as TGCGCCAGCAGCTCTCGACTAGCGGGGAACACAGATACGCAGTATTTT. It codes for CASSSRLAGNTDTQYF.

As to this clone: Other DNA sequences in the same sample also yield this CDR3. This chain connects TRBV5-1 to TRBJ2-1, with 8 bases lining up with TRBD1. Germline CDR1 reads SGHRS; CDR2 reads YFSETQ. The CDR3 is 15 residues long. V gave up 4 bases and J gave up 1 base; unmatched junction bases: 4. Here the CDR3 reads CASSPGQGSYNEQFF. The DNA of the CDR3 is TGCGCCAGCAGCCCCGGACAGGGATCCTACAATGAGCAGTTCTTC.

This clone occurred once. The chain combines TRBV6-4 with TRBJ2-2; D remains ambiguous. The germline V and J ends were trimmed by 0 bases and 0 bases, with 11 bases remaining between them. The CDR3 is made up of 17 amino acids. Looked up from germline, CDR1 is MRHNA and CDR2 is SNTAGT. CDR3 coding DNA: TGTGCCAGCAGTGACTCGCAACAGTTCGCGAACACCGGGGAGCTGTTTTTT. Its protein product is CASSDSQQFANTGELFF.

The chain couples TRBV6-5 to TRBJ1-1; TRBD1 matches 8 bases. After removal of 5 bases from V and 4 bases from J, the junction contained 3 bases not matched to a gene. Germline-derived CDR1 and CDR2 are MNHEY and SVGAGI. The CDR3 spans 13 residues. The CDR3 DNA sequence: TGTGCCAGCAGTCCGGGACAGGTCACTGAAGCTTTCTTT. It specifies CASSPGQVTEAFF.

This clone was recorded once. This chain joins TRBV18 and TRBJ1-1; D is unresolved. Trimming took 1 base from V and 5 from J, leaving 11 bases between them. The CDR3 runs to 14 residues. Germline lookup yields CDR1 KGHSH and CDR2 LQKENI. The DNA for the CDR3 is TGTGCCAGCTCACCACAGGGCGGGGAAACTGAAGCTTTCTTT. It codes for CASSPQGGETEAFF.

The chain joins TRBV5-1 to TRBJ1-3; 9 bases match TRBD1. This CDR3 has 15 residues. Unmatched junction bases numbered 10, after V lost 4 bases and J lost 8 bases. Germline V gives CDR1 SGHRS, CDR2 YFSETQ. CDR3 sequence: CASSPRDRETDTIYF. The CDR3 nucleotides are TGCGCCAGCAGCCCCCGGGACAGGGAGACGGACACCATATATTTT.

V and J are TRBV3-1 (or the pseudogene TRBV3-2) and TRBJ2-7, with TRBD1 as a possible D gene (6 bases). The V and J ends lost 4 bases and 3 bases respectively, with 13 bases between them. The CDR3 has 14 residues. Germline CDR1 LGHDT, CDR2 YNNKEL (reference sequence). CDR3 amino acids: CASSLQGNLYEQYF. In DNA form, the CDR3 reads TGTGCCAGCAGCCTACAGGGCAACCTCTACGAGCAGTACTTC.

The genes are TRBV11-2 and TRBJ2-7; D is perhaps TRBD1 (5 bases). With 4 bases removed from V and 4 bases from J, the gap between germline ends came to 14 bases. CDR1 is SGHAT and CDR2 is FQNNGV in the germline V gene. The CDR3 has 14 residues. CDR3 sequence (DNA): TGTGCCAGCAGCTATTGGGGCGTCGAATACGAGCAGTACTTC. This translates into CASSYWGVEYEQYF.

This clone appeared once. The chain has TRBV5-4 and TRBJ2-3; 10 bases are shared with TRBD2. V was pared by 3 bases and J by 7 bases, with 8 bases of the junction left unmatched. Germline V gives CDR1 SGHNT, CDR2 YYREEE (reference sequence). This CDR3 region has 15 residues. The CDR3: CASSYERGGGNTQYF. CDR3 DNA sequence: TGTGCCAGCAGCTACGAGCGGGGGGGCGGAAATACGCAGTATTTT.

The J gene is TRBJ2-5, the V gene TRBV7-9, with TRBD2 matching over 9 bases. V gave up 2 bases and J gave up 2 bases; unmatched junction bases: 0. There are 14 residues in the CDR3. Germline V gene lookup returns CDR1 SEHNR and CDR2 FQNEAQ (reference sequence). The CDR3 reads CASSLTSGQETQYF. CDR3 DNA: TGTGCCAGCAGCTTAACTAGCGGGCAAGAGACCCAGTACTTC.

The gene calls are TRBV2 and TRBJ2-6, with TRBD1 identical over 8 bases. The junction had 8 bases not matched to a gene; V was cut back by 4 bases and J by 0 bases. The germline CDR1 and CDR2 sequences are SNHLY and FYNNEI. This CDR3 has 18 amino acids. The CDR3 coding sequence is TGTGCCAGCAGTGTATTCCGCCAGGGGGCCTCTGGGGCCAACGTCCTGACTTTC. Protein product: CASSVFRQGASGANVLTF.

The DNA for the CDR3 is TGTGCCAGCAGTTTGAGTGTGGGAGCCAATCAGCCCCAGCATTTT. Its translation: CASSLSVGANQPQHF. V and J are TRBV28 and TRBJ1-5; D is unresolved. Trimming removed 3 bases at V and 3 bases at J, with 12 bases between. The CDR3 is 15 residues long. Germline CDR1 is MDHEN and CDR2 is SYDVKM.

V and J are TRBV18 and TRBJ1-4; 8 nucleotides agree with TRBD1. After removal of 3 bases from V and 4 bases from J, the junction contained 4 bases not matched to a gene. From germline, CDR1 is KGHSH and CDR2 LQKENI. This CDR3 has 15 residues. The CDR3 nucleotides read TGTGCCAGCTCACCGCACGGACAGGGTAATGAAAAACTGTTTTTT. This codes for CASSPHGQGNEKLFF.

The chain joins TRBV11-2 to TRBJ2-2; no clear D. The length of the CDR3 is 14 residues. Germline assignment: CDR1 SGHAT and CDR2 FQNNGV. V was shortened by 1 base and J by 0 bases, with 3 bases between the two germline ends. The DNA of the CDR3 is TGTGCCAGCAGCTTAGGAGCGAACACCGGGGAGCTGTTTTTT. This codes for CASSLGANTGELFF.